This is a list of T cell receptor beta chains from one sample in a study of cytomegalovirus exposure and HLA in healthy donors. Some clones are missing from TCRdb's copy, which holds only in-frame ones; the method was immunoSEQ multiplex PCR. The profile shows 150,000 to 160,000 clones, about 68% of them singletons. The sequenced sample was PBMCs. The receptors come from a man aged 25 to 40 in good health and CMV-seronegative. Each CDR3 is given with its conserved first and last residue. Fields, in order: V gene, J gene, clone size, D gene, CDR3 protein, CDR3 DNA. The D gene is left open where the match is weak. Expanded clones get a size class; other rows say once, few or many, or leave the size out.

TRBV7-9	TRBJ2-5	.	TRBD2	CASSSERGMRETQYF	TGTGCCAGCAGCTCAGAGCGGGGAATGAGAGAGACCCAGTACTTC
TRBV5-1	TRBJ2-1	.	TRBD2	CASSSGGGFSYNEQFF	TGCGCCAGCAGCTCGGGCGGGGGGTTCTCCTACAATGAGCAGTTCTTC
TRBV18	TRBJ1-5	few	TRBD1	CASSPDRGNQPQHF	TGTGCCAGCTCACCTGACAGGGGCAATCAGCCCCAGCATTTT
TRBV7-9	TRBJ2-1	once	TRBD1	CASSWVETGASNEQFF	TGTGCCAGCAGCTGGGTTGAGACAGGGGCATCCAATGAGCAGTTCTTC
TRBV6-5	TRBJ1-1	.	.	CASSFVKSGNTEAFF	TGTGCCAGCAGTTTCGTGAAGAGCGGGAACACTGAAGCTTTCTTT
TRBV2	TRBJ2-7	.	.	CASSEIDGEQYF	TGTGCCAGCAGTGAAATTGACGGGGAGCAGTACTTC
TRBV28	TRBJ2-7	.	.	CASTPPTPGTGSREQYF	TGTGCCAGCACCCCCCCAACCCCGGGGACCGGGAGTCGCGAGCAGTACTTC
TRBV6-4	TRBJ2-3	.	TRBD2	CASSDTPTSGGPDTQYF	TGTGCCAGCAGTGACACCCCGACTAGCGGGGGGCCCGATACGCAGTATTTT
TRBV27	TRBJ2-7	.	.	CASGTLARDEQYF	TGTGCCAGCGGGACATTGGCTCGGGACGAGCAGTACTTC
TRBV6-5	TRBJ2-1	.	TRBD1	CASSYDRDNEQFF	TGTGCCAGCAGTTACGACAGGGACAATGAGCAGTTCTTC
TRBV5-6	TRBJ2-7	.	TRBD1	CASSLTLTGAYEQYF	TGTGCCAGCAGCTTGACCCTAACAGGGGCCTACGAGCAGTACTTC
TRBV2	TRBJ1-1	.	.	CASRPTFGGSEAFF	TGTGCCAGCAGACCGACTTTTGGGGGGTCCGAAGCTTTCTTT
TRBV5-1	TRBJ2-7	.	.	CASSLAMTRLASYEQYF	TGCGCCAGCAGCTTGGCCATGACGCGACTTGCCTCCTACGAGCAGTACTTC
TRBV7-2	TRBJ1-6	.	.	CASRRDSAYNSPLHF	TGTGCCAGCAGACGGGATTCGGCCTATAATTCACCCCTCCACTTT
TRBV4-1	TRBJ2-2	.	TRBD2	CASSLGTSNTNTGELFF	TGCGCCAGCAGCCTCGGGACTAGTAATACGAACACCGGGGAGCTGTTTTTT
TRBV19	TRBJ1-4	.	TRBD1	CASSSTSGQNEKLFF	TGTGCCAGTAGTTCTACATCGGGACAGAACGAAAAACTGTTTTTT
TRBV19	TRBJ1-5	few	.	CASRREGSNQPQHF	TGTGCCAGTAGGAGGGAAGGGAGCAATCAGCCCCAGCATTTT
TRBV5-4	TRBJ2-5	.	TRBD1	CASSFGQEKETQYF	TGTGCCAGCAGCTTCGGACAGGAAAAAGAGACCCAGTACTTC
TRBV5-4	TRBJ2-7	.	TRBD1	CASSFGTGVSYEQYF	TGTGCCAGCAGCTTCGGGACAGGGGTGTCCTACGAGCAGTACTTC
TRBV4-3	TRBJ2-1	.	.	CASSQDLLQGGQFF	TGCGCCAGCAGCCAAGATTTACTGCAGGGGGGGCAGTTCTTC
TRBV2	TRBJ1-5	few	.	CASSLGHPSNQPQHF	TGTGCCAGCAGTCTTGGACACCCTAGCAATCAGCCCCAGCATTTT
TRBV5-1	TRBJ2-2	few	.	CASSYLLSQENTGELFF	TGCGCCAGCAGCTATCTATTGTCACAGGAAAACACCGGGGAGCTGTTTTTT
TRBV28	TRBJ1-1	few	TRBD1	CASIPWGQGAVNTEAFF	TGTGCCAGCATTCCCTGGGGCCAGGGGGCGGTAAACACTGAAGCTTTCTTT
TRBV5-1	TRBJ1-3	.	.	CASSLARPGISGNTIYF	TGCGCCAGCAGCTTGGCCAGACCAGGGATCTCTGGAAACACCATATATTTT
TRBV9	TRBJ2-1	.	TRBD2	CASSPRGGTSGGRSYNEQFF	TGTGCCAGCAGCCCTAGGGGTGGGACTAGCGGGGGCCGCTCCTACAATGAGCAGTTCTTC
TRBV19	TRBJ1-5	.	TRBD1	CASRTGTHQPQHF	TGTGCCAGTCGGACAGGGACCCATCAGCCCCAGCATTTT
TRBV6-6	TRBJ2-3	.	TRBD1	CASSLRTGGTDTQYF	TGTGCCAGCAGTCTTAGGACAGGGGGCACAGATACGCAGTATTTT
TRBV25-1	TRBJ2-2	.	.	CASSESHTADTGELFF	TGTGCCAGCAGTGAATCCCACACCGCGGACACCGGGGAGCTGTTTTTT
TRBV5-4	TRBJ1-1	few	.	CASSSMAGRGTEAFF	TGTGCCAGCAGCTCGATGGCGGGGCGGGGGACTGAAGCTTTCTTT
TRBV5-1	TRBJ1-2	.	.	CASSLEDSGNYGYTF	TGCGCCAGCAGCTTGGAAGACTCGGGTAACTATGGCTACACCTTC
TRBV9	TRBJ2-7	.	TRBD1	CASSVGQGGYEQYF	TGTGCCAGCAGCGTCGGACAGGGTGGGTACGAGCAGTACTTC
TRBV7-2	TRBJ1-3	once	TRBD1	CASSPPGQGTSGNTIYF	TGTGCCAGCAGCCCCCCGGGACAGGGGACCTCTGGAAACACCATATATTTT
TRBV29-1	TRBJ1-2	.	.	CSVASGSGMGNYGYTF	TGCAGCGTTGCTAGCGGCTCGGGTATGGGTAACTATGGCTACACCTTC
TRBV5-4	TRBJ1-2	.	TRBD1	CASSSPGAQGACGYTF	TGTGCCAGCAGCTCCCCTGGGGCACAGGGGGCGTGTGGCTACACCTTC
TRBV6-6	TRBJ2-1	.	TRBD1	CASRPPRDRVNEQFF	TGTGCCAGCCGACCACCCCGGGACAGGGTCAATGAGCAGTTCTTC
TRBV13	TRBJ2-1	.	.	CASSNHRDSFTWEQFF	TGTGCCAGCAGCAACCACCGAGACAGCTTTACTTGGGAGCAGTTCTTC
TRBV5-6	TRBJ2-1	.	TRBD2	CASSAAGGLTYNEQFF	TGTGCCAGCAGCGCAGCGGGGGGGCTCACCTACAATGAGCAGTTCTTC
TRBV7-2	TRBJ2-7	once	TRBD2	CASSLFGGSSYEQYF	TGTGCCAGCAGCTTATTTGGCGGGAGCTCCTACGAGCAGTACTTC
TRBV10-3	TRBJ2-7	once	.	CAISESVTLSYEQYF	TGTGCCATCAGTGAGTCGGTCACACTATCCTACGAGCAGTACTTC
TRBV5-4	TRBJ1-2	.	.	CASSLTAGAGYGYTF	TGTGCCAGCAGCTTGACGGCAGGGGCCGGCTATGGCTACACCTTC
TRBV6-5	TRBJ2-7	once	.	CASSYSQGGSYEQYF	TGTGCCAGCAGTTATTCCCAGGGGGGCTCCTACGAGCAGTACTTC
TRBV19	TRBJ2-7	.	TRBD1	CASSIGQGAPYEQYF	TGTGCCAGTAGTATCGGACAGGGAGCGCCCTACGAGCAGTACTTC
TRBV28	TRBJ1-1	.	.	CASTLEGNTEAFF	TGTGCCAGCACCCTTGAGGGTAACACTGAAGCTTTCTTT
TRBV4-2	TRBJ1-4	.	.	CASSQDPGSPNEKLFF	TGTGCCAGCAGCCAAGACCCGGGGTCGCCTAATGAAAAACTGTTTTTT
TRBV5-1	TRBJ2-5	.	.	CASSLGGQGQETQYF	TGCGCCAGCAGCTTAGGGGGTCAGGGCCAAGAGACCCAGTACTTC
TRBV7-9	TRBJ1-5	.	TRBD1	CASSSGTGSGQPQHF	TGTGCCAGCAGCTCAGGGACAGGATCGGGTCAGCCCCAGCATTTT
TRBV6-5	TRBJ1-2	.	TRBD1	CASSDRGVPYF	TGTGCCAGCAGTGACAGGGGTGTCCCCTACTTC
TRBV5-4	TRBJ2-3	.	TRBD2	CASSLGVGSGGRPTDTQYF	TGTGCCAGCAGCTTGGGTGTAGGTAGCGGGGGCCGACCCACAGATACGCAGTATTTT
TRBV6-5	TRBJ1-1	.	TRBD1	CASGQGTEAFF	TGTGCCAGCGGACAGGGAACTGAAGCTTTCTTT
TRBV7-9	TRBJ2-2	.	TRBD2	CASSQSGTSGSGELFF	TGTGCCAGCAGCCAATCCGGGACTAGCGGTTCCGGGGAGCTGTTTTTT
TRBV7-9	TRBJ1-1	.	.	CASSSAGGTEAFF	TGTGCCAGCAGCTCGGCGGGGGGAACTGAAGCTTTCTTT
TRBV9	TRBJ2-2	.	.	CASMKGFTGELFF	TGTGCCAGCATGAAGGGGTTCACCGGGGAGCTGTTTTTT
TRBV6-5	TRBJ1-2	.	.	CASSYPSEANYGYTF	TGTGCCAGCAGTTACCCCAGTGAGGCTAACTATGGCTACACCTTC
TRBV6-5	TRBJ2-1	.	.	CASRPLATSYNEQFF	TGTGCCAGCAGACCTCTAGCGACCTCCTACAATGAGCAGTTCTTC